The 28 T cell receptor beta chains presented below share a single source sample, sequenced in a study of T cell responses to AZD1222 COVID-19 vaccine. Assay: immunoSEQ multiplex PCR; the TCRdb copy retains only in-frame clones and omits some. Among around 130,000 clones, 80% to 95% were seen once, and the ten largest hold under 2%. This sample comprised peripheral blood, obtained 28 days after the second AZD1222 dose. The receptors stem from an adult who received the AZD1222 COVID-19 vaccine.

CDR3 loop: CATSDLPGERRGEQYV. As DNA, the CDR3 is TGTGCCACCAGTGATTTGCCAGGTGAGAGGAGGGGCGAGCAGTACGTC. The V and J genes are TRBV24-1 and TRBJ2-7; a weak D match, TRBD2 (6 bases). V was pared by 0 bases and J by 6 bases, with 17 bases between. The CDR3 has 16 residues. Germline loops: CDR1 KGHDR, CDR2 SFDVKD.

J is TRBJ1-1 and V is TRBV25-1; weak D call: TRBD1 (5 bases). CDR3 length: 13 amino acids. V was shortened by 8 bases and J by 0 bases, with 10 bases between the two germline ends. Germline V lookup: CDR1 MGHDK, CDR2 SYGVNS. The CDR3 protein is CASQTAMNTEAFF. The DNA for the CDR3 is TGTGCCAGCCAGACAGCAATGAACACTGAAGCTTTCTTT. Filled out from reference TRBV25-1 and TRBJ1-1, the complete variable domain reads EADIYQTPRYLVIGTGKKITLECSQTMGHDKMYWYQQDPGMELHLIHYSYGVNSTEKGDLSSESTVSRIRTEHFPLTLESARPSHTSQYLCASQTAMNTEAFFGQGTRLTVV.

The chain combines TRBV2 with TRBJ1-5; D might be TRBD1 (6 bases). Trimming removed 4 bases from V and 8 bases from J, with 12 bases in between. Per the germline V gene, CDR1 is SNHLY and CDR2 is FYNNEI. CDR3 length: 13 residues. CDR3 nucleotides: TGTGCCAGCAGTGTGGACAGTCAGGAGCCCCAGCATTTT. Protein: CASSVDSQEPQHF.

The genes are TRBV29-1 and TRBJ1-2; TRBD1 matches 7 bases. Germline loops: CDR1 SQVTM, CDR2 ANQGSEA. V was clipped by 4 bases and J by 8 bases; unmatched bases: 7. The length of the CDR3 is 12 residues. The CDR3 DNA follows: TGCAGCGTTGTTAAGGGGGCGCGGGGCTACACCTTC. Amino acids: CSVVKGARGYTF.

The rearrangement links TRBV9 to TRBJ1-3, with D possibly being TRBD1 (6 bases). Germline V CDR1 and CDR2: SGDLS, YYNGEE. The CDR3 length is 16 residues. The V end was cut by 4 bases, the J end by 0 bases, with 14 bases between. The CDR3 here is CASSSRGGNSGNTIYF. The CDR3 nucleotides read TGTGCCAGCAGCTCGCGAGGGGGGAACTCTGGAAACACCATATATTTT. Full variable domain (rest looked up from reference TRBV9 and TRBJ1-3): DSGVTQTPKHLITATGQRVTLRCSPRSGDLSVYWYQQSLDQGLQFLIQYYNGEERAKGNILERFSAQQFPDLHSELNLSSLELGDSALYFCASSSRGGNSGNTIYFGEGSWLTVV.

The rearrangement joins TRBV19 to TRBJ1-1; D is ambiguous. V was trimmed by 7 bases and J by 1 base, leaving 4 bases between them. This CDR3 has 11 residues. Germline V CDR1 and CDR2: LNHDA, SQIVND (reference sequence). For the CDR3, the DNA is TGTGCCAGTACGGCGAACACTGAAGCTTTCTTT. This gives the protein CASTANTEAFF. The whole variable domain, remainder taken from reference TRBV19 and TRBJ1-1, is DGGITQSPKYLFRKEGQNVTLSCEQNLNHDAMYWYRQDPGQGLRLIYYSQIVNDFQKGDIAEGYSVSREKKESFPLTVTSAQKNPTAFYLCASTANTEAFFGQGTRLTVV.

This clone has only one observation. The CDR3 DNA is TGCGCCAGCAGCTTGGCGGCTAGCGGGAGAGGGGAGACCCAGTACTTC. It encodes CASSLAASGRGETQYF. This rearrangement joins TRBV5-1 to TRBJ2-5; 10 bases are a match to TRBD2. J was trimmed by 5 bases and V by 0 bases; bases with no gene match: 7. Germline V gives CDR1 SGHRS, CDR2 YFSETQ. The CDR3 is made up of 16 amino acids.

The chain recombines TRBV28 with TRBJ1-2; D not resolved. CDR1 is MDHEN, CDR2 SYDVKM, per germline. V was clipped by 3 bases and J by 0 bases, with 5 bases between them. This CDR3 contains 13 residues. The chain's CDR3 is CASSLVANYGYTF. The CDR3 DNA sequence: TGTGCCAGCAGTTTGGTAGCTAACTATGGCTACACCTTC.

With respect to this clone: The DNA is omitted, as the CDR3 cannot be located on it reliably, and the CDR3 follows TCRdb's listing. V is TRBV18 and J is TRBJ1-2. CDR1 is KGHSH and CDR2 is LQKENI in the germline V gene. Including both end residues, the CDR3 is 15 amino acids long. This chain's CDR3 is CASSPLATFGNGYTF.

The J gene is TRBJ2-3, the V gene TRBV18; D unclear. Germline assignment: CDR1 KGHSH and CDR2 LQKENI. The CDR3 spans 15 residues. The V end lost 0 bases, the J end lost 1 base, and 8 bases lay between the germline ends. The CDR3 coding sequence is TGTGCCAGCTCACCACCAGGGATGGGCACAGATACGCAGTATTTT. Residues: CASSPPGMGTDTQYF.

The CDR3 spells CASSYYGGGGYTF. For the CDR3, the DNA is TGTGCCAGCAGTTACTATGGAGGGGGAGGCTACACCTTC. The gene calls are TRBV6-5 and TRBJ1-2; perhaps TRBD1 as D (6 bases). V lost 1 base and J 8 bases, leaving 11 bases between the germline ends. Germline V gene data show CDR1 as MNHEY and CDR2 as SVGAGI. The CDR3 covers 13 residues.

V and J are TRBV19 and TRBJ2-3, with 14 bases matching TRBD2. This CDR3 has 18 amino acids. Germline V lookup: CDR1 LNHDA, CDR2 SQIVND (reference sequence). The trim removed 4 bases at V and 2 bases at J, leaving 8 bases unmatched. The CDR3 nucleotides read TGTGCCAGTAGTAGACTAGCGGGAGGGCGAGGGGCCACAGATACGCAGTATTTT. It translates to CASSRLAGGRGATDTQYF.

The chain couples TRBV3-1 (or the pseudogene TRBV3-2) to TRBJ2-7, with a tentative D call TRBD1 (5 bases). V lost 8 bases to trimming and J lost 5 bases, with 16 bases between them. The CDR3 spans 13 residues. CDR1 and CDR2 (germline): LGHDT, YNNKEL (reference sequence). DNA of the CDR3: TGTGCCAGCGGCATGTCTCAGGGCCACGAGCAGTACGTC. Amino acids: CASGMSQGHEQYV.

The chain employs TRBV5-1 and TRBJ2-3; the match to TRBD1 covers 7 bases. This CDR3 spans 15 amino acids. V lost 4 bases and J lost 0; bases outside the gene matches: 5. Germline CDR1 SGHRS, CDR2 YFSETQ. CDR3 DNA sequence: TGCGCCAGCAGCACTGGGACAGCTAGCACAGATACGCAGTATTTT. Translation: CASSTGTASTDTQYF.

Concerning this clone itself: This sample includes further DNA sequences coding for the same CDR3. V gene TRBV18 combines with J gene TRBJ2-1; a possible D gene is TRBD2 (6 bases). From germline, CDR1 is KGHSH and CDR2 LQKENI. V lost 3 bases and J 1 base, leaving 13 bases between the germline ends. The CDR3 is made up of 16 amino acids. The CDR3 DNA sequence: TGTGCCAGCTCACCGGGACTTGCCGGGTCCTACAATGAGCAGTTCTTC. Encoded protein: CASSPGLAGSYNEQFF. The variable domain in full, completed from reference TRBV18 and TRBJ2-1, reads NAGVMQNPRHLVRRRGQEARLRCSPMKGHSHVYWYRQLPEEGLKFMVYLQKENIIDESGMPKERFSAEFPKEGPSILRIQQVVRGDSAAYFCASSPGLAGSYNEQFFGPGTRLTVL.

The gene calls are TRBV9 and TRBJ2-2; unclear D gene. The CDR3 is 13 amino acids. Germline loops: CDR1 SGDLS, CDR2 YYNGEE. Trimming left V 4 bases short and J 7 bases short, with 11 bases between. The CDR3 reads CASSPPAYGELFF. In nucleotides, the CDR3 is TGTGCCAGCAGCCCCCCCGCCTACGGGGAGCTGTTTTTT.

The genes are TRBV4-1 and TRBJ1-2, with 7 bases fitting TRBD1. The length of the CDR3 is 14 residues. Germline V gene data show CDR1 as MGHRA and CDR2 as YSYEKL. V lost 0 bases and J lost 5; bases outside the gene matches: 3. CDR3 nucleotide sequence: TGCGCCAGCAGCCAAGAACCAGGGGGGTATGGCTACACCTTC. Translating gives CASSQEPGGYGYTF.

The CDR3 loop is CASSLVGNTIYF. The CDR3 region has the DNA TGTGCCAGCAGTTTGGTGGGAAACACCATATATTTT. The chain links TRBV12-3 or TRBV12-4 to TRBJ1-3; no reliable D call. There are 12 residues in the CDR3. Deletions cut 3 bases from V and 4 bases from J, with 4 bases between.

The chain couples TRBV27 to TRBJ2-2; 8 nucleotides match TRBD1. J gave up 0 bases and V 5 bases, and 5 bases lay outside the gene matches. The CDR3 loop spans 16 amino acids. Germline V gene sequence: CDR1 MNHEY, CDR2 SMNVEV (reference sequence). In DNA, the CDR3 is TGTGCCAGCAGTCCTACAGGGGGTTCGAACACCGGGGAGCTGTTTTTT. Protein product: CASSPTGGSNTGELFF.

Of note for this clone: The germline gene is not matched at one end of the junction; a read error may be the cause. The rearrangement links TRBV7-9 to TRBJ2-5; TRBD2 agrees at 13 bases. The CDR3 has 17 amino acids. Germline CDR1 SEHNR, CDR2 FQNEAQ (reference sequence). The CDR3 sequence: CASSLGTSGTVQKTQYF. The CDR3, as DNA: TGTGCCAGCAGCTTGGGGACTAGCGGGACGGTCCAAAAGACCCAGTACTTC. Drawing the rest from reference TRBV7-9 and TRBJ2-5, the complete variable domain is DTGVSQNPRHKITKRGQNVTFRCDPISEHNRLYWYRQTLGQGPEFLTYFQNEAQLEKSRLLSDRFSAERPKGSFSTLEIQRTEQGDSAMYLCASSLGTSGTVQKTQYFGPGTRLLVL.

This clone was counted a few times. V usage is TRBV4-1 and J usage is TRBJ2-1; possibly TRBD1 for D (6 bases). V was pared by 0 bases and J by 14 bases, with 11 bases between. CDR3 length: 12 amino acids. Germline V gives CDR1 MGHRA, CDR2 YSYEKL. CDR3 sequence: CASSQDSAGEFF. CDR3 sequence (DNA): TGCGCCAGCAGCCAAGATAGTGCAGGGGAGTTCTTC.

In its sample, this clone was seen once. This chain connects TRBV7-2 to TRBJ2-7, with a tentative D call TRBD1 (7 bases). V dropped 1 base and J dropped 0 bases, with 13 bases sitting between them. CDR1 SGHTA and CDR2 FQGNSA come from the germline V gene. The CDR3 runs to 16 residues. CDR3 coding DNA: TGTGCCAGCAGCTTAGATCCAGGGGGGAGCTCCTACGAGCAGTACGTC. It codes for CASSLDPGGSSYEQYV.

V and J are TRBV5-1 and TRBJ2-5, with 14 bases matching TRBD2. The CDR3 has 18 residues. The trim removed 4 bases at V and 4 bases at J, leaving 12 bases unmatched. Per the germline V gene, CDR1 is SGHRS and CDR2 is YFSETQ. The CDR3 sequence: CASSDGLAGGLVGETQYF. The CDR3 nucleotides read TGCGCCAGCAGCGATGGACTAGCGGGGGGCCTAGTGGGAGAGACCCAGTACTTC.

The V and J genes are TRBV6-1 and TRBJ1-1; the D gene is possibly TRBD1 (6 bases). This CDR3 is 17 amino acids long. In germline, CDR1 is MNHNS, CDR2 SASEGT. Trimming removed 2 bases at V and 3 bases at J, with 19 bases between. This chain's CDR3 is CASSEPRWRGADTEAFF. The CDR3 nucleotides are TGTGCCAGCAGTGAACCGAGGTGGCGGGGGGCGGACACTGAAGCTTTCTTT.

V gene TRBV3-1 (or the pseudogene TRBV3-2) combines with J gene TRBJ2-3, with TRBD2 identical over 11 bases. V was clipped by 4 bases and J by 2 bases; unmatched bases: 11. The CDR3 runs to 18 residues. The germline CDR1 and CDR2 sequences are LGHDT and YNNKEL (reference sequence). This CDR3 is CASSPQPVAGGFTDTQYF. Written as DNA, the CDR3 is TGTGCCAGCAGCCCGCAGCCCGTAGCGGGGGGGTTCACAGATACGCAGTATTTT.

The chain carries TRBV1 and TRBJ2-3; the table's D gene call, TRBD2, was not cross checked with the DNA. TRBV1 constitutes a pseudogene. This CDR3 is 16 amino acids long. CDR3 sequence reads: CTSSQVWRLATDTQYF. CDR3 bases: TGCACCAGCAGCCAAGTTTGGAGACTAGCGACAGATACGCAGTATTTT.

The chain employs TRBV3-1 (or the pseudogene TRBV3-2) and TRBJ2-7; TRBD2 agrees at 8 bases. The CDR3 loop spans 15 amino acids. Germline lookup yields CDR1 LGHDT and CDR2 YNNKEL (reference sequence). The V gene end was trimmed by 1 base and the J gene end by 4 bases; junction bases not matched to a gene: 6. The DNA of the CDR3 is TGTGCCAGCAGCCAAGTTAGCGGGGAAACTTACGAGCAGTACTTC. Encoded protein: CASSQVSGETYEQYF.

This chain uses TRBV3-1 (or the pseudogene TRBV3-2) with TRBJ1-1; TRBD1 might be the D (6 bases). The CDR3 is 13 residues long. Trimming took off 1 base at V and 6 bases at J, with 9 bases between the two ends. Germline loops: CDR1 LGHDT, CDR2 YNNKEL (reference sequence). The CDR3 protein is CASSQAGAAEAFF. The CDR3 DNA reads TGTGCCAGCAGCCAAGCGGGGGCCGCTGAAGCTTTCTTT.